The 24 T cell receptor beta chains in this list originate from one sample, sequenced in a study of shared clonotypes between healthy human individuals. Terminally differentiated effector memory CD45RA+ cells were left out of the naive CD8 fraction, which was CD45RO-negative and positively selected for CCR7. TCRdb keeps only in-frame clones here, not all; method: immunoSEQ multiplex PCR. The sample includes millions of clones, more than 85% seen only once; the top ten take roughly 1.7%. Sequencing input: naive CD8+ T cells from PBMCs. Receptor source: a man aged 18 to 30 in good health. Some clones in this sample may be carry-over from other donors' samples.

About this clone itself: Within the sample, other DNA sequences also encode this same CDR3. The V call is TRBV27, the J call TRBJ2-7, with 10 bases that match TRBD1. This CDR3 spans 14 amino acids. Trimming at V came to 5 bases and at J to 4 bases, leaving 5 bases not matched to a gene. Germline V CDR1 and CDR2: MNHEY, SMNVEV (reference sequence). CDR3 in amino acids: CASSPRTGGYEQYF. The CDR3 nucleotides read TGTGCCAGCAGTCCCCGGACAGGGGGTTACGAGCAGTACTTC.

The rearrangement links TRBV2 to TRBJ2-7, with D possibly being TRBD1 (5 bases). CDR1 and CDR2 (germline): SNHLY, FYNNEI. V dropped 1 base and J dropped 4 bases, with 14 bases sitting between them. The CDR3 contains 15 residues. DNA for the CDR3: TGTGCCAGCAGTGAAGGTCAGGGAAGACTTTACGAGCAGTACTTC. Its protein product is CASSEGQGRLYEQYF.

The chain uses TRBV27 and TRBJ2-7; D remains ambiguous. V gave up 6 bases and J gave up 3 bases, with 15 bases separating them. In germline, CDR1 is MNHEY, CDR2 SMNVEV (reference sequence). This CDR3 has 14 amino acids. Here the CDR3 DNA reads TGTGCCAGCAGCCCTCGAGGTAATTACTACGAGCAGTACTTC. As protein: CASSPRGNYYEQYF.

In DNA form, the CDR3 reads TGCGCCAGCAGAACGGATACGCAGTATTTT. Amino acid sequence: CASRTDTQYF. The V gene is TRBV10-2, the J gene TRBJ2-3; D gene unclear. Between the trimmed V and J ends, which lost 6 bases and 6 bases, there was a span of 4 bases. This CDR3 region has 10 residues. Germline CDR1 and CDR2: WSHSY and SAAADI.

The count of this clone is one. This chain uses TRBV19 with TRBJ2-1; 11 positions match TRBD2. The junction had 21 bases not matched to a gene; V was cut back by 5 bases and J by 0 bases. Germline V gene sequence: CDR1 LNHDA, CDR2 SQIVND (reference sequence). CDR3 size: 22 residues. This CDR3 reads CASSYLVLLAGEGSTSYNEQFF. Written as DNA, the CDR3 is TGTGCCAGTAGTTATTTGGTCTTACTAGCGGGGGAGGGCTCTACCTCCTACAATGAGCAGTTCTTC.

This CDR3 is CASSLANSYNEQFF. The CDR3 DNA is TGCGCCAGCAGCTTGGCCAATAGCTACAATGAGCAGTTCTTC. V gene TRBV5-1 combines with J gene TRBJ2-1, with D unresolved. Trimming stripped 0 bases from V and 3 bases from J, with 7 bases between. Germline lookup yields CDR1 SGHRS and CDR2 YFSETQ. CDR3 length: 14 residues.

The chain uses TRBV7-9 and TRBJ2-3; tentative D call: TRBD1 (6 bases). Trimming left V 2 bases short and J 2 bases short, with 11 bases between. The CDR3 spans 15 residues. Germline loops: CDR1 SEHNR, CDR2 FQNEAQ (reference sequence). In DNA form, the CDR3 reads TGTGCCAGCAGCTTATCGCAGGGGCTCACAGATACGCAGTATTTT. This codes for CASSLSQGLTDTQYF.

V gene TRBV19 combines with J gene TRBJ2-7; the D gene is possibly TRBD2 (5 bases). V lost 3 bases and J 5 bases, leaving 11 bases between the germline ends. Looked up from germline, CDR1 is LNHDA and CDR2 is SQIVND (reference sequence). The CDR3 sequence is 13 residues long. CDR3 protein: CASSISGFNEQYF. The CDR3 nucleotides are TGTGCCAGTAGTATCTCGGGGTTCAACGAGCAGTACTTC.

The rearrangement links TRBV7-9 to TRBJ2-6; D possibly matches TRBD1 or TRBD2 (6 bases each). The length of the CDR3 is 18 residues. Germline V lookup: CDR1 SEHNR, CDR2 FQNEAQ (reference sequence). V lost 5 bases, J lost 0 bases, and 17 bases lay in between. CDR3 sequence (DNA): TGTGCCAGCAGCGATAGGAGGGGGATTCCCTCTGGGGCCAACGTCCTGACTTTC. Encoded protein: CASSDRRGIPSGANVLTF.

The V gene is TRBV29-1, the J gene TRBJ2-5; 7 bases map to TRBD1. Germline V gene sequence: CDR1 SQVTM, CDR2 ANQGSEA. CDR3 length: 15 residues. The ends lost 4 bases at V and 1 base at J; junction bases unmatched: 9. As DNA, the CDR3 is TGCAGCGTTGGAGTCCAGGGGGTTGCCCAAGAGACCCAGTACTTC. Translated, it gives CSVGVQGVAQETQYF.

The V call is TRBV4-3, the J call TRBJ2-1; unclear D gene. Looked up from germline, CDR1 is LGHNA and CDR2 is YSLEER. Trimming pared 4 bases from V and 6 bases from J, leaving 13 bases between. The CDR3 length is 14 residues. The CDR3 reads CASSRIYDSNEQFF. The CDR3 DNA follows: TGCGCCAGCAGCCGCATCTATGACTCCAATGAGCAGTTCTTC.

This chain uses TRBV7-9 with TRBJ1-2, with D possibly TRBD1 on 6 matching bases. V was cut by 3 bases and J by 8 bases, with 16 bases left in between. The germline V gene encodes CDR1 SEHNR and CDR2 FQNEAQ (reference sequence). The CDR3 is made up of 14 amino acids. As DNA, the CDR3 is TGTGCCAGCAGCTTTGAGGCGGGGGCATGGGGCTACACCTTC. Translated, it gives CASSFEAGAWGYTF.

The chain joins TRBV28 to TRBJ1-2; maybe TRBD1 (5 bases). The germline CDR1 and CDR2 sequences are MDHEN and SYDVKM. Trimming removed 5 bases at V and 1 base at J, with 11 bases between. There are 14 residues in the CDR3. CDR3: CASSEDTYNYGYTF. The CDR3 region has the DNA TGTGCCAGCAGTGAGGACACTTATAACTATGGCTACACCTTC.

This sequence joins TRBV30 and TRBJ2-7, with 7 bases fitting TRBD1. The CDR3 runs 14 residues. Looked up from germline, CDR1 is GTSNPN and CDR2 is SVGIG (reference sequence). Trimming removed 3 bases from V and 2 bases from J; junction bases left unmatched: 7. This CDR3 reads CAWRGAGGPYEQYF. The DNA of the CDR3 is TGTGCCTGGAGGGGGGCAGGGGGTCCCTACGAGCAGTACTTC.

The chain joins TRBV10-3 to TRBJ1-2; D uncertain. With 2 bases removed from V and 7 bases from J, the gap between germline ends came to 11 bases. There are 13 residues in the CDR3. Per the germline V gene, CDR1 is ENHRY and CDR2 is SYGVKD. The CDR3, as DNA: TGTGCCATCAGTGAGCCCGGTTGGGGTGGCTACACCTTC. As protein: CAISEPGWGGYTF.

V usage is TRBV4-2 and J usage is TRBJ2-1; no firm D call. CDR3 length equals 17 residues. Germline lookup yields CDR1 LGHNA and CDR2 YNFKEQ. Deletions cut 0 bases from V and 0 bases from J, with 12 bases between. The CDR3 coding sequence is TGTGCCAGCAGCCAAGAAGAAGACTTGCTCTCCTACAATGAGCAGTTCTTC. Encoded protein: CASSQEEDLLSYNEQFF.

The chain combines TRBV27 with TRBJ1-5; TRBD1 aligns across 7 bases. Germline values: CDR1 MNHEY, CDR2 SMNVEV (reference sequence). Trimming cost V 5 bases and J 2 bases; bases outside gene matches: 9. The CDR3 totals 16 residues. CDR3 sequence: CASSLTGIFGNQPQHF. The CDR3, as DNA: TGTGCCAGCAGTCTGACAGGGATATTTGGCAATCAGCCCCAGCATTTT.

V usage is TRBV13 and J usage is TRBJ2-7, with 9 bases lining up with TRBD2. The CDR3 has 16 residues. V was clipped by 5 bases and J by 6 bases; unmatched bases: 14. Germline CDR1 reads PRHDT; CDR2 reads FYEKMQ (reference sequence). The DNA of the CDR3 is TGTGCCAGCAGCCAACTCCAGGTAGCGGGAGTGGGCGAGCAGTACTTC. Its protein is CASSQLQVAGVGEQYF.

The J gene is TRBJ2-1, the V gene TRBV15; a possible D gene is TRBD2 (6 bases). The germline V gene encodes CDR1 LNHNV and CDR2 YYDKDF (reference sequence). CDR3 length: 16 amino acids. Deletions cut 0 bases from V and 7 bases from J, with 16 bases between. The CDR3 coding sequence is TGTGCCACCAGCAGAGATGGGGAGGCAGCTCATAATGAGCAGTTCTTC. Amino acids: CATSRDGEAAHNEQFF.

This rearrangement joins TRBV19 to TRBJ1-1; 11 positions match TRBD1. Germline V gene lookup returns CDR1 LNHDA and CDR2 SQIVND (reference sequence). There are 17 residues in the CDR3. The J segment lost 5 bases and the V segment lost 0 bases, leaving 8 bases of the junction unmatched. In DNA, the CDR3 is TGTGCCAGTAGTATAGATCGTGCGGACAGGGGGCGGACTGAAGCTTTCTTT. Translation: CASSIDRADRGRTEAFF.

The chain links TRBV29-1 to TRBJ2-7, with a possible D match to TRBD1 (5 bases). The CDR3 has 13 residues. In germline, CDR1 is SQVTM, CDR2 ANQGSEA. Trimming stripped 4 bases from V and 1 base from J, with 11 bases between. The chain's CDR3 is CSVGAGLSYEQYF. CDR3 coding DNA: TGCAGCGTTGGGGCAGGGCTTTCCTACGAGCAGTACTTC.

This chain joins TRBV27 and TRBJ2-3, with 7 bases identical to TRBD2. Trimming cost V 4 bases and J 4 bases; bases outside gene matches: 5. The germline V gene encodes CDR1 MNHEY and CDR2 SMNVEV (reference sequence). The CDR3 is 14 residues long. The CDR3 DNA is TGTGCCAGCAGTTCCGCGGGAGCGTCAGATACGCAGTATTTT. Protein: CASSSAGASDTQYF.

The table lists this clone with a few counts. V usage is TRBV2 and J usage is TRBJ2-1; 7 nucleotides match TRBD2. CDR3 size: 12 residues. V shed 9 bases, J shed 4 bases, and the junction held 3 bases outside the gene matches. Looked up from germline, CDR1 is SNHLY and CDR2 is FYNNEI. This CDR3 reads CARTSVYNEQFF. The CDR3 DNA sequence: TGTGCCAGAACTAGCGTATACAATGAGCAGTTCTTC.

This clone was observed a few times. V and J are TRBV7-2 and TRBJ1-2; the D gene is possibly TRBD1 (5 bases). The ends were cut back, 1 base at V and 5 bases at J, with 11 bases in the middle. Germline V lookup: CDR1 SGHTA, CDR2 FQGNSA. The CDR3 length is 14 residues. The CDR3 sequence: CASSLVQGEYGYTF. As DNA, the CDR3 is TGTGCCAGCAGCTTAGTTCAGGGTGAGTATGGCTACACCTTC.